These 10 T cell receptor beta chains came from one sample sequenced in a study of OX40 agonist ivuxolimab in advanced cancers. Produced via immunoSEQ multiplex PCR; TCRdb's table is partial and in-frame only. The data show tens of thousands of clones, with roughly four fifths seen just once and 3.4% held by the top ten. Material: CD4+ or CD8+ T cells sorted from blood, obtained in a trial of the OX40 agonist ivuxolimab. The source is an adult with an advanced solid tumor such as melanoma, head and neck, liver or kidney cancer.

This chain links TRBV7-9 with TRBJ1-2, with 8 bases identical to TRBD1. CDR1 and CDR2 (germline): SEHNR, FQNEAQ (reference sequence). This CDR3 is 12 amino acids long. Unmatched junction bases numbered 6, after V lost 4 bases and J lost 11 bases. The CDR3 reads CASSSRQGLYTF. The CDR3 DNA sequence: TGTGCCAGCAGCTCCCGACAGGGGCTGTACACCTTC.

This clone was seen a few times. This chain connects TRBV7-3 to TRBJ2-2; the D is unclear. The CDR3 is made up of 14 amino acids. Germline-derived CDR1 and CDR2 are SGHTA and FQGTGA. The V end was cut by 5 bases, the J end by 6 bases, with 13 bases between. The CDR3 region is CASSPRTPPGELFF. The CDR3 region has the DNA TGTGCCAGCAGCCCCCGTACGCCCCCCGGGGAGCTGTTTTTT. Drawing the rest from reference TRBV7-3 and TRBJ2-2, the complete variable domain is GAGVSQTPSNKVTEKGKYVELRCDPISGHTALYWYRQSLGQGPEFLIYFQGTGAADDSGLPNDRFFAVRPEGSVSTLKIQRTERGDSAVYLCASSPRTPPGELFFGEGSRLTVL.

This clone is classed as medium-sized (0.01 to 0.1%). The V and J genes are TRBV7-9 and TRBJ2-7; TRBD2 matches 8 bases. The germline V gene encodes CDR1 SEHNR and CDR2 FQNEAQ (reference sequence). The trim removed 5 bases at V and 7 bases at J, leaving 10 bases unmatched. This CDR3 contains 14 residues. The CDR3 spells CASSPAGEMWEQYF. CDR3 in DNA: TGTGCCAGCAGCCCAGCGGGGGAGATGTGGGAGCAGTACTTC.

The chain's CDR3 is CASRRVSETSYEQYF. The DNA of the CDR3 is TGTGCCAGTAGACGCGTCAGTGAAACCTCCTACGAGCAGTACTTC. The rearrangement joins TRBV19 to TRBJ2-7; D gene unclear. This CDR3 has 15 amino acids. V gave up 6 bases and J gave up 0 bases, with 15 bases separating them. Germline CDR1 LNHDA, CDR2 SQIVND (reference sequence).

V is TRBV30 and J is TRBJ2-2, with no clear D. The length of the CDR3 is 12 residues. Germline V CDR1 and CDR2: GTSNPN, SVGIG (reference sequence). CDR3 in amino acids: CGLLTNTGELFF. CDR3 DNA sequence: TGTGGGCTCCTAACGAACACCGGGGAGCTGTTTTTT.

V gene TRBV7-3 combines with J gene TRBJ2-1, with D hard to call. This CDR3 is built from 15 residues. Germline CDR1 reads SGHTA; CDR2 reads FQGTGA. Trimming took off 5 bases at V and 5 bases at J, with 16 bases between the two ends. The CDR3 reads CASSQRSAPNNEQFF. Written as DNA, the CDR3 is TGTGCCAGCAGCCAGAGAAGTGCGCCGAACAATGAGCAGTTCTTC.

This rearrangement joins TRBV11-3 to TRBJ1-4, with D tentatively TRBD1 (6 bases). Trimming took off 5 bases at V and 5 bases at J, with 15 bases between the two ends. The CDR3 is 15 amino acids. CDR1 SGHNT and CDR2 YENEEA come from the germline V gene. CDR3 loop: CASSPGGRDNEKLFF. The CDR3 bases are TGTGCCAGCAGCCCGGGGGGCAGGGACAATGAAAAACTGTTTTTT.

The chain links TRBV19 to TRBJ2-3; 10 bases match TRBD1. The CDR3 is made up of 15 amino acids. The V and J ends lost 7 bases and 2 bases, in that order; junction bases with no gene match: 6. Germline-derived CDR1 and CDR2 are LNHDA and SQIVND (reference sequence). CDR3 amino acids: CASTSGTGATDTQYF. The CDR3 bases are TGTGCCAGTACCTCCGGGACAGGGGCCACAGATACGCAGTATTTT.

The CDR3 reads CASSPRTGTYGYTF. The CDR3 DNA follows: TGTGCCAGCAGCCCCCGGACAGGCACCTATGGCTACACCTTC. The chain joins TRBV7-6 to TRBJ1-2, with 7 bases fitting TRBD1. The J segment lost 4 bases and the V segment lost 5 bases, leaving 7 bases of the junction unmatched. Germline V gene data show CDR1 as SGHVS and CDR2 as FNYEAQ. This CDR3 spans 14 amino acids.

This clone occurred once. CDR3 region: CASSPQTGSYEQYF. CDR3 bases: TGTGCCAGCAGCCCGCAGACAGGGTCCTACGAGCAGTACTTC. The chain employs TRBV7-9 and TRBJ2-7; TRBD1 agrees at 7 bases. Germline values: CDR1 SEHNR, CDR2 FQNEAQ (reference sequence). This CDR3 contains 14 residues. J was trimmed by 1 base and V by 5 bases; bases with no gene match: 5.